The 12 T cell receptor beta chains given below trace back to one sample, sequenced in a study of STAT3 mutations in large granular lymphocyte leukemia. Points from the study as a whole: At least one immunodominant TCR beta clonotype appeared in every T-cell large granular lymphocyte leukemia patient.

Antigen specificity for these receptors is unknown. TCRdb's copy holds only in-frame clones and misses some; the assay was immunoSEQ multiplex PCR. The sample consists of roughly 560 clones, approximately 29% of them appearing once. The sequencing sample was made of peripheral blood mononuclear cells. These receptors came from a male patient between 50 and 60 years old with T-cell large granular lymphocyte leukemia. Some clones in this sample may be carry-over from other donors' samples.

This clone has only a few counts. The V gene is TRBV29-1, the J gene TRBJ2-3; a possible D gene is TRBD2 (5 bases). This CDR3 comprises 13 residues. V lost 5 bases to trimming and J lost 4 bases, with 13 bases between them. Germline V gives CDR1 SQVTM, CDR2 ANQGSEA. CDR3 in DNA: TGCAGCGTTAGACCTCCCGGGGCAGATACGCAGTATTTT. Translation gives CSVRPPGADTQYF.

The table lists this clone with a few counts. The rearrangement links TRBV9 to TRBJ2-3; D gene ambiguous. CDR3 length: 15 amino acids. CDR1 and CDR2 (germline): SGDLS, YYNGEE. V was pared by 0 bases and J by 0 bases, with 8 bases between. Here the CDR3 DNA reads TGTGCCAGCAGCGTAGGGGTTACTAGCACAGATACGCAGTATTTT. Protein sequence: CASSVGVTSTDTQYF.

This clone was counted a few times. The chain employs TRBV27 and TRBJ2-7; TRBD2 matches 7 bases. Germline CDR1 MNHEY, CDR2 SMNVEV (reference sequence). The CDR3 is 14 amino acids. With 1 base clipped from V and 6 bases from J, the junction kept 6 bases outside the gene matches. The CDR3 reads CASSLLGGSGEQYF. In DNA, the CDR3 is TGTGCCAGCAGTTTATTAGGCGGGAGCGGCGAGCAGTACTTC.

This clone is deemed hyperexpanded. CDR3 in DNA: TGTGCCAGCAGTTTATCGGGATACGAGCAGTACTTC. It codes for CASSLSGYEQYF. The chain combines TRBV27 with TRBJ2-7; D gene uncertain. The V end was cut by 0 bases, the J end by 4 bases, with 4 bases between. CDR3 length equals 12 residues. The germline CDR1 and CDR2 sequences are MNHEY and SMNVEV (reference sequence).

The chain recombines TRBV29-1 with TRBJ1-2; D may be TRBD1 (6 bases). V lost 6 bases and J lost 0, with 23 bases in between. From germline, CDR1 is SQVTM and CDR2 ANQGSEA. The CDR3 runs 17 residues. CDR3 nucleotide sequence: TGCAGCGTACTGGGGGGGACAACAGGTCAAACTAACTATGGCTACACCTTC. Amino acid sequence: CSVLGGTTGQTNYGYTF.

This clone has more than one count but fewer than ten. The gene calls are TRBV7-2 and TRBJ2-1; 10 nucleotides line up with TRBD2. Germline-derived CDR1 and CDR2 are SGHTA and FQGNSA. J lost 4 bases, V lost 6 bases, and 6 bases had no gene match. The CDR3 spans 15 residues. CDR3 protein: CASSSTSGQYNEQFF. CDR3 sequence (DNA): TGTGCCAGCAGTTCGACTAGCGGGCAATACAATGAGCAGTTCTTC.

In this sample, this clone is large (0.1 to 1%). The rearrangement links TRBV19 to TRBJ2-7; the match to TRBD1 covers 7 bases. The germline gives CDR1 LNHDA, CDR2 SQIVND (reference sequence). The J segment lost 3 bases and the V segment lost 6 bases, leaving 5 bases of the junction unmatched. The CDR3 spans 13 residues. CDR3 nucleotides: TGTGCCAGTAGCAAGACAGGGTTCTACGAGCAGTACTTC. It encodes CASSKTGFYEQYF.

The chain links TRBV18 to TRBJ2-7, with D unclear. The CDR3 runs to 15 residues. V was trimmed by 0 bases and J by 0 bases, leaving 9 bases between them. CDR1 is KGHSH, CDR2 LQKENI, per germline. For the CDR3, the DNA is TGTGCCAGCTCACCACCGTCGTTCAGCTCCTACGAGCAGTACTTC. Its translation: CASSPPSFSSYEQYF.

The V call is TRBV4-1, the J call TRBJ2-6; D call uncertain. CDR1 is MGHRA, CDR2 YSYEKL, per germline. The germline V and J ends were trimmed by 5 bases and 0 bases, with 11 bases remaining between them. The CDR3 is 16 residues long. CDR3 in amino acids: CASSNQPDSGANVLTF. The CDR3 nucleotides read TGCGCCAGCAGCAACCAGCCGGACTCTGGGGCCAACGTCCTGACTTTC.

There are a few counts of this clone. The chain employs TRBV13 and TRBJ2-5; TRBD2 aligns across 8 bases. There are 17 residues in the CDR3. The V gene's germline CDR1 is PRHDT and CDR2 FYEKMQ (reference sequence). The V and J ends lost 1 base and 2 bases, in that order; junction bases with no gene match: 9. The CDR3: CASSLDGRGSRQETQYF. The CDR3 nucleotides are TGTGCCAGCAGCTTAGACGGGAGGGGTAGTCGGCAAGAGACCCAGTACTTC.

In this sample, this clone turned up a few times. The chain employs TRBV27 and TRBJ2-3; D is perhaps TRBD1 (5 bases). Germline lookup yields CDR1 MNHEY and CDR2 SMNVEV (reference sequence). Trimming pared 2 bases from V and 6 bases from J, leaving 6 bases between. The CDR3 is 12 residues long. In DNA, the CDR3 is TGTGCCAGCAGTTTAGCAGGGGATACGCAGTATTTT. Translated, it gives CASSLAGDTQYF.

V gene TRBV18 combines with J gene TRBJ2-5; possible D gene TRBD2, 5 bases. The length of the CDR3 is 13 residues. The germline gives CDR1 KGHSH, CDR2 LQKENI. V was cut by 5 bases and J by 5 bases, with 12 bases left in between. The CDR3 reads CASSVLVAETQYF. The CDR3 DNA sequence: TGTGCCAGCTCAGTACTAGTGGCGGAGACCCAGTACTTC.